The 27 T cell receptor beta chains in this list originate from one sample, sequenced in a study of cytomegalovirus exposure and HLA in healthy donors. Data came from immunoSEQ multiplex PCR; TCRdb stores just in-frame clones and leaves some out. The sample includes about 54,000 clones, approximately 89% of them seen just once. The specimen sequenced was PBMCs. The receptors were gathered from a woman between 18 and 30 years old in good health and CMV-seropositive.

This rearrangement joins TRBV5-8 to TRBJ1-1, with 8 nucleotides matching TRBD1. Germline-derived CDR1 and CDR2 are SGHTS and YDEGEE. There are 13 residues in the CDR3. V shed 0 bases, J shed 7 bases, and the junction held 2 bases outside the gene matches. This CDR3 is CASSLVGTGEAFF. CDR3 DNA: TGTGCCAGCAGCTTGGTGGGGACAGGTGAAGCTTTCTTT.

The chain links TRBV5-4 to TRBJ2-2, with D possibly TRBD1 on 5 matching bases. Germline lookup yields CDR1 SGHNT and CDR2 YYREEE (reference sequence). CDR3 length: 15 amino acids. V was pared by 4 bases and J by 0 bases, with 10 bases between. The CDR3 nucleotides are TGTGCCAGCAGCCGAGACAGCCCGAACACCGGGGAGCTGTTTTTT. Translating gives CASSRDSPNTGELFF.

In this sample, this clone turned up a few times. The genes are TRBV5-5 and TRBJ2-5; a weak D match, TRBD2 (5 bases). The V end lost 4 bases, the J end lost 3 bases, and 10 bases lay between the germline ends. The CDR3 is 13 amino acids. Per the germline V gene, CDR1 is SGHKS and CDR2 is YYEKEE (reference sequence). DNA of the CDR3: TGTGCCAGCAGCCAGCCCGGGGAAGAGACCCAGTACTTC. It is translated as CASSQPGEETQYF.

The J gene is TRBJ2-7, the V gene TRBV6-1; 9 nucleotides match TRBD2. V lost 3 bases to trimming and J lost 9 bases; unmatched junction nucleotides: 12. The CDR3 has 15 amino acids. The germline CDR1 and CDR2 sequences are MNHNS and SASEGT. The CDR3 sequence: CASSDLSGGRLGQYF. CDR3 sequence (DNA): TGTGCCAGCAGTGATTTAAGCGGGGGGAGGCTCGGGCAGTACTTC.

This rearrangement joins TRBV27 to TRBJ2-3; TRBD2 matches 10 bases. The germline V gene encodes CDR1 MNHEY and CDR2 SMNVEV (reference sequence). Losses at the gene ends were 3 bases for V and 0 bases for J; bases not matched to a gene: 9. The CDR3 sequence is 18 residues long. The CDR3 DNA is TGTGCCAGCAGTTTCTCTAGCGGGGGAGTCACTAGCACAGATACGCAGTATTTT. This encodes CASSFSSGGVTSTDTQYF.

The CDR3 DNA reads TGTGCCAGCAGCGATGGACAGGGGCGGAACTATGGCTACACCTTC. Translation gives CASSDGQGRNYGYTF. This chain links TRBV9 with TRBJ1-2; TRBD1 matches 9 bases. The CDR3 is 15 amino acids. V shed 3 bases and J 2 bases; nucleotides not matched to a gene: 5. Germline-derived CDR1 and CDR2 are SGDLS and YYNGEE.

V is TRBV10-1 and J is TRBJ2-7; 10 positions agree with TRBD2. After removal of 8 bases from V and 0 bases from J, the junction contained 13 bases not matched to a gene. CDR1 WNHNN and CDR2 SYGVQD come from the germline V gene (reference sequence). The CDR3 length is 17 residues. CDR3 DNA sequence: TGCGCCAGCGGGCGGGCTAGCGGGGGCCTCAGCTCCTACGAGCAGTACTTC. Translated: CASGRASGGLSSYEQYF.

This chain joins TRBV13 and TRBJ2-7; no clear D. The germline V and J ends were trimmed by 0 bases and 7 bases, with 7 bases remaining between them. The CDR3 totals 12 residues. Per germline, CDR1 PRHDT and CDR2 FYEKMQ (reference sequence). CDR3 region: CASSLGRGEQYF. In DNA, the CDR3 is TGTGCCAGCAGCTTAGGCCGCGGAGAGCAGTACTTC.

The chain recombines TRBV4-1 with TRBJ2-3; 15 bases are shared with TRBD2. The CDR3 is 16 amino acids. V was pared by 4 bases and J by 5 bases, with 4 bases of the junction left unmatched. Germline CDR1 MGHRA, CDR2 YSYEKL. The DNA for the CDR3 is TGCGCCAGCAGCCGGACTAGCGGGGGGGCCGAAGATACGCAGTATTTT. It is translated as CASSRTSGGAEDTQYF.

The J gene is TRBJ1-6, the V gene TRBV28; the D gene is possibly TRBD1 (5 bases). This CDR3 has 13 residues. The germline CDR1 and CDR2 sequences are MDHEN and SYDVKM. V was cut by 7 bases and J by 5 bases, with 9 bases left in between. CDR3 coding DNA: TGTGCCAGCATAGACAGAGATAATTCACCCCTCCACTTT. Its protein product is CASIDRDNSPLHF.

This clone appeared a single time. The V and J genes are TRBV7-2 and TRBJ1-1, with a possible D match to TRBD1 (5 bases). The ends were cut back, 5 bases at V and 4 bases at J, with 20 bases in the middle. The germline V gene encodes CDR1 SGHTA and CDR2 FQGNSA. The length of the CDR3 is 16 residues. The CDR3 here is CASSPTHGGIGTEAFF. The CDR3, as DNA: TGTGCCAGCAGCCCAACTCACGGGGGAATCGGCACTGAAGCTTTCTTT.

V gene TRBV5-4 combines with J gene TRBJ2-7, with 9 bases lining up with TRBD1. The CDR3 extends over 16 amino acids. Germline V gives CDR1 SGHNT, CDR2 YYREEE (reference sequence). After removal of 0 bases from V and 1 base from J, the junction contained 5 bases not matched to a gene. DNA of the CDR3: TGTGCCAGCAGCTTGGCAGCGGACAGGGGTTCCTACGAGCAGTACTTC. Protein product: CASSLAADRGSYEQYF.

CDR3 nucleotide sequence: TGTGCCAGCAGACAAGACTGGACAGGCCATGGCTACACCTTC. It codes for CASRQDWTGHGYTF. The rearrangement links TRBV5-4 to TRBJ1-2; 7 bases fit TRBD1. The CDR3 is 14 residues long. Trimming removed 5 bases from V and 6 bases from J; junction bases left unmatched: 10. The V gene's germline CDR1 is SGHNT and CDR2 YYREEE (reference sequence).

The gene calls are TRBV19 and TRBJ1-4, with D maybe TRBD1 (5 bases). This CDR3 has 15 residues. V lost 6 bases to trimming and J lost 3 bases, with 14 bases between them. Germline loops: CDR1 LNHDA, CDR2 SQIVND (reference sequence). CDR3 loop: CASRNPGPANEKLFF. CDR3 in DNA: TGTGCCAGTAGGAATCCAGGGCCGGCTAATGAAAAACTGTTTTTT.

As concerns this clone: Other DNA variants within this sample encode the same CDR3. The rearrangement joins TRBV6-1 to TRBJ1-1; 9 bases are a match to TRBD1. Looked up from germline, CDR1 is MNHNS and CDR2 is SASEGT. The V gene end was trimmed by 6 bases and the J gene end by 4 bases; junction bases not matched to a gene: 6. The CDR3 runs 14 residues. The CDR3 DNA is TGTGCCAGCAGACCGGGACAGGGCGTCACTGAAGCTTTCTTT. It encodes CASRPGQGVTEAFF.

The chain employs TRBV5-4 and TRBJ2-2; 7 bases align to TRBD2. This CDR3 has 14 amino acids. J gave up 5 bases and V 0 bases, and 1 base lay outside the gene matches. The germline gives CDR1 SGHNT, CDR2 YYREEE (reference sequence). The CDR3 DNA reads TGTGCCAGCAGCTTGGGCGGGGGAACCGGGGAGCTGTTTTTT. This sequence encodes CASSLGGGTGELFF.

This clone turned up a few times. Here the CDR3 DNA reads TGTGCCAGCCGGGACAGCCTTAATTCACCCCTCCACTTT. Translating gives CASRDSLNSPLHF. The chain couples TRBV2 to TRBJ1-6; 7 bases map to TRBD1. The CDR3 runs 13 residues. After removal of 8 bases from V and 6 bases from J, the junction contained 4 bases not matched to a gene. CDR1 SNHLY and CDR2 FYNNEI come from the germline V gene.

The CDR3 nucleotides are TGTGCCAGCAGCTTTGCTAGCGGGGGGAACACCGGGGAGCTGTTTTTT. Translated, it gives CASSFASGGNTGELFF. The chain recombines TRBV5-5 with TRBJ2-2; 10 bases are a match to TRBD2. With 2 bases clipped from V and 1 base from J, the junction kept 2 bases outside the gene matches. The V gene's germline CDR1 is SGHKS and CDR2 YYEKEE (reference sequence). The CDR3 is made up of 16 amino acids.

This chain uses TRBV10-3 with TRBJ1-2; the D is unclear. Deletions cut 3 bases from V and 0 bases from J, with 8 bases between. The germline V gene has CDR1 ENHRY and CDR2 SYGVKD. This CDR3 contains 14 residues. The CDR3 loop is CAISETASNYGYTF. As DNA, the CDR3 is TGTGCCATCAGTGAAACTGCCTCTAACTATGGCTACACCTTC.

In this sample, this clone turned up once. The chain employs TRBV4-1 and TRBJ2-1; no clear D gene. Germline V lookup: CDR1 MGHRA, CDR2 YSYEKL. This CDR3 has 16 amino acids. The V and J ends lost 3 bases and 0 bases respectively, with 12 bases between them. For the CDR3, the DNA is TGCGCCAGCAGCCAGGAACTTAGGAGCTCCTACAATGAGCAGTTCTTC. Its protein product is CASSQELRSSYNEQFF.

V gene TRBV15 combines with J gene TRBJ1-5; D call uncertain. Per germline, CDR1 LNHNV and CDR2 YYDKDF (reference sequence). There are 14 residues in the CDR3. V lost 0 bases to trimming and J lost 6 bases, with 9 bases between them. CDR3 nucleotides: TGTGCCACCAGCAGAGATACGGGAGGTCAGCCCCAGCATTTT. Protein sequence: CATSRDTGGQPQHF. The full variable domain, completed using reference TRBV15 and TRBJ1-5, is DAMVIQNPRYQVTQFGKPVTLSCSQTLNHNVMYWYQQKSSQAPKLLFHYYDKDFNNEADTPDNFQSRRPNTSFCFLDIRSPGLGDTAMYLCATSRDTGGQPQHFGDGTRLSIL.

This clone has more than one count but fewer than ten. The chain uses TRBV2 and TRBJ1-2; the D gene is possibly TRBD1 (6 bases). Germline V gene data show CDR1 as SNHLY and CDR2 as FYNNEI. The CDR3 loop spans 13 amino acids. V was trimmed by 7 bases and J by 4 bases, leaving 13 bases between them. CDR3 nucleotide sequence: TGTGCCAGCAACCTGGGACAAGGCTATGGCTACACCTTC. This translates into CASNLGQGYGYTF.

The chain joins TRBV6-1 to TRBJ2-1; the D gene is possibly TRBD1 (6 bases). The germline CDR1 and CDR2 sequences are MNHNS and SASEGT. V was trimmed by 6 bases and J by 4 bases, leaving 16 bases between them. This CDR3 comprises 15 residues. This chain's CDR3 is CASSVRTDEYNEQFF. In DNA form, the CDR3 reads TGTGCCAGCAGCGTCAGGACAGACGAGTACAATGAGCAGTTCTTC.

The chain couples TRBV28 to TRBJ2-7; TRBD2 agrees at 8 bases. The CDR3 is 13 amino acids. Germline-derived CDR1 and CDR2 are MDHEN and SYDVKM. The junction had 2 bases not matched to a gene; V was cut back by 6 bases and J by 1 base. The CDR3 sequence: CASRSGGSYEQYF. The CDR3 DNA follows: TGTGCCAGCAGGTCGGGGGGGTCCTACGAGCAGTACTTC.

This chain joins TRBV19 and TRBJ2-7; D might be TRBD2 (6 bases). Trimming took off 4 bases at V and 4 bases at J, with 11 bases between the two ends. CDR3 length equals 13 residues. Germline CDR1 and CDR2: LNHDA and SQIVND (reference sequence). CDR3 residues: CASSNGDSYEQYF. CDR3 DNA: TGTGCCAGTAGTAACGGGGACTCATACGAGCAGTACTTC.

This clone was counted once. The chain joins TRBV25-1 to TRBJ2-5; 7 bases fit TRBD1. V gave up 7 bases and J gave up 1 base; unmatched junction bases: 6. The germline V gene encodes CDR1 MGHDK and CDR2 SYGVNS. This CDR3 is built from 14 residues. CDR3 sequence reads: CASKDRTTQETQYF. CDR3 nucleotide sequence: TGTGCCAGCAAGGACAGGACGACCCAAGAGACCCAGTACTTC.

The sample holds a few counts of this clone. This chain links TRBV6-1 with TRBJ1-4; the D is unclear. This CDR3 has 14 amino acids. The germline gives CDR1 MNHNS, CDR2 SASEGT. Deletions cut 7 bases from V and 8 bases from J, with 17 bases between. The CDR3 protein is CASTGKVEGEKLFF. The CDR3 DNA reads TGTGCCAGCACCGGAAAGGTTGAGGGCGAAAAACTGTTTTTT.